Only one count was recorded for the clone carrying this TCR beta chain. This record belongs to a study of blood T cell repertoires in COVID-19. The table came from immunoSEQ multiplex PCR; TCRdb's copy has only in-frame clones and leaves some out. In the table there are approximately 88,000 clones, under 90% of which are singletons. Sequencing was done on a sample of peripheral blood. The clonotype originates from a woman between 65 and 79 years old with acute or convalescent COVID-19.

This CDR3 reads CATSRLAGDNEQFF. As DNA, the CDR3 is TGTGCCACCAGCAGACTAGCGGGCGACAATGAGCAGTTCTTC. The V and J genes are TRBV15 and TRBJ2-1; TRBD2 matches 8 bases. V shed 2 bases and J 5 bases; nucleotides not matched to a gene: 2. CDR1 LNHNV and CDR2 YYDKDF come from the germline V gene (reference sequence). This CDR3 contains 14 residues.